This T cell receptor beta chain derives from a study of blood T cells in healthy people across ages. Study results and caveats: Long-lived donors carried more naive CD4+ cells and greater diversity than aged donors. Because sorting was not performed, PBMCs prevented conclusive naive versus antigen-experienced comparison.

Drawn from each donor were approximately 10 milliliters of peripheral blood. Isolated per sample were at least 6 million PBMCs. Per germline, CDR1 GTSNPN and CDR2 SVGIG (reference sequence). The CDR3 contains 16 residues. The germline V and J ends were trimmed by 4 bases and 1 base, with 18 bases remaining between them. Details on this clonotype: Its antigen is undetermined.

PCR was performed a second time for about 6 to 11 cycles using a sample-barcoded 5' primer and a J-beta primer mix. In TCRdb, the 5' RACE reads were re-called with MiXCR into one record per CDR3 protein. Here the sample spans hundreds of thousands of distinct CDR3 sequences, approximately 65% being singletons. This rearrangement joins TRBV30 to TRBJ2-3, with D maybe TRBD1 (6 bases). The receptor was derived from a young man in good health. Sequenced input: blood. CDR3 bases: TGTGCCTGGATAAACGCAGGGGAATCGGGCACAGATACGCAGTATTTT. This codes for CAWINAGESGTDTQYF.